A single sample gave rise to the 25 T cell receptor beta chains below, sequenced in a study of T cell responses to AZD1222 COVID-19 vaccine (dated by TCRdb to the early 2020s). The library was produced with the immunoSEQ multiplex PCR assay. TCRdb took over this immuneACCESS table, retaining in-frame rearrangements with V and J assigned. Such tables are incomplete; in checked studies, under half of the missing clones stem from an unresolved V gene, and the remainder is unexplained. The sample table shows around 97,000 clones, and less than 95% are seen once. Of the sample, under 5.5% falls within the top ten clones. The time point label for this specimen denotes: baseline before first vaccination. Material: peripheral blood, obtained on day 0 of AZD1222 vaccination. The source is an adult in good health.

This clone was observed a few times. The genes are TRBV5-6 and TRBJ1-1, with 11 positions matching TRBD1. J lost 0 bases, V lost 3 bases, and 7 bases had no gene match. This CDR3 has 17 amino acids. Germline assignment: CDR1 SGHDT and CDR2 YYEEEE. The CDR3 is CASSSLRDRGLNTEAFF. The CDR3, as DNA: TGTGCCAGCAGCTCTCTACGGGACAGGGGGTTGAACACTGAAGCTTTCTTT.

V gene TRBV5-1 combines with J gene TRBJ2-2; possible D gene TRBD2, 6 bases. CDR1 is SGHRS and CDR2 is YFSETQ in the germline V gene. The CDR3 is made up of 15 amino acids. V lost 5 bases to trimming and J lost 2 bases, with 13 bases between them. CDR3 protein: CASRVGSGNTGELFF. The CDR3, as DNA: TGCGCCAGCAGGGTGGGTAGCGGAAACACCGGGGAGCTGTTTTTT.

V usage is TRBV5-4 and J usage is TRBJ1-1; weak D call: TRBD1 (6 bases). Trimming shortened V by 0 bases and J by 4 bases, and 13 bases separated the two germline ends. The CDR3 consists of 15 residues. Per germline, CDR1 SGHNT and CDR2 YYREEE (reference sequence). The CDR3 DNA is TGTGCCAGCAGCTTGGAGTCAGGGGTGGGCACTGAAGCTTTCTTT. Amino acid sequence: CASSLESGVGTEAFF. Full variable domain (remainder filled in from reference TRBV5-4 and TRBJ1-1): ETGVTQSPTHLIKTRGQQVTLRCSSQSGHNTVSWYQQALGQGPQFIFQYYREEENGRGNFPPRFSGLQFPNYSSELNVNALELDDSALYLCASSLESGVGTEAFFGQGTRLTVV.

This clone has more than one count but fewer than ten. This rearrangement joins TRBV6-5 to TRBJ1-2, with D unresolved. V shed 8 bases and J shed 1 base, with 11 bases lying between them. Germline V gene sequence: CDR1 MNHEY, CDR2 SVGAGI. CDR3 length: 13 amino acids. The CDR3 DNA follows: TGTGCCAGCGTCAAAGGGATTAACTATGGCTACACCTTC. Protein: CASVKGINYGYTF.

The gene calls are TRBV2 and TRBJ2-7; D possibly uses TRBD1 or TRBD2 (5 bases each). V dropped 6 bases and J dropped 3 bases, with 12 bases sitting between them. CDR3 length: 13 amino acids. Looked up from germline, CDR1 is SNHLY and CDR2 is FYNNEI. DNA for the CDR3: TGTGCCAGCAGCACAGCAGGGAGCTACGAGCAGTACTTC. It encodes CASSTAGSYEQYF.

The V call is TRBV28, the J call TRBJ1-6; maybe TRBD1 (6 bases). The CDR3 length is 15 residues. Trimming left V 3 bases short and J 7 bases short, with 13 bases between. Germline-derived CDR1 and CDR2 are MDHEN and SYDVKM. In DNA form, the CDR3 reads TGTGCCAGCAGTTTGTCCGGGACACGGAATTCACCCCTCCACTTT. Amino acid sequence: CASSLSGTRNSPLHF.

The J gene is TRBJ2-1, the V gene TRBV6-1; either TRBD1 or TRBD2 may fit D (6 bases each). This CDR3 spans 18 amino acids. CDR1 is MNHNS and CDR2 is SASEGT in the germline V gene. Trimming removed 2 bases at V and 9 bases at J, with 26 bases between. CDR3 amino acids: CASSEIGLRGASYGEQFF. Here the CDR3 DNA reads TGTGCCAGCAGTGAAATTGGCCTAAGGGGGGCAAGTTATGGTGAGCAGTTCTTC.

In regard to this clone: The junction does not match germline at one end; this may be a read error. The V gene is TRBV24-1, the J gene TRBJ2-3, with a tentative D call TRBD2 (6 bases). CDR3 size: 12 residues. CDR1 KGHDR and CDR2 SFDVKD come from the germline V gene. The CDR3 is CATSDSPGLFHF. The CDR3 nucleotides read TGTGCCACCAGTGATTCGCCGGGACTCTTCCATTTT.

This clone was seen a single time. The V gene is TRBV27, the J gene TRBJ1-6; D unresolved. Germline CDR1 reads MNHEY; CDR2 reads SMNVEV (reference sequence). The CDR3 consists of 12 residues. V was cut by 5 bases and J by 13 bases, with 12 bases left in between. In nucleotides, the CDR3 is TGTGCCAGCAGTGGAAGTGGCGGGCCCCTCCACTTT. Protein product: CASSGSGGPLHF.

This chain uses TRBV6-4 with TRBJ1-6, with D unresolved. Germline V gene sequence: CDR1 MRHNA, CDR2 SNTAGT. Trimming cost V 5 bases and J 7 bases, with 9 bases left between them. This CDR3 comprises 13 residues. CDR3 region: CASSQVENSPLHF. The DNA for the CDR3 is TGTGCCAGCAGTCAGGTCGAGAATTCACCCCTCCACTTT.

The V gene is TRBV6-1, the J gene TRBJ1-2, with D unresolved. V lost 3 bases to trimming and J lost 0 bases, with 8 bases between them. The CDR3 length is 14 residues. Germline CDR1 reads MNHNS; CDR2 reads SASEGT. Here the CDR3 reads CASSEMASNYGYTF. CDR3 bases: TGTGCCAGCAGTGAGATGGCTTCTAACTATGGCTACACCTTC.

The genes are TRBV7-3 and TRBJ2-3; no clear D. The CDR3 is made up of 15 amino acids. Between the trimmed V and J ends, which lost 5 bases and 1 base, there was a span of 13 bases. Per the germline V gene, CDR1 is SGHTA and CDR2 is FQGTGA. This CDR3 reads CASSPDAFGTDTQYF. CDR3 coding DNA: TGTGCCAGCAGCCCGGACGCGTTCGGCACAGATACGCAGTATTTT.

The chain carries TRBV7-2 and TRBJ2-1; 8 bases align to TRBD1. Germline CDR1 reads SGHTA; CDR2 reads FQGNSA. The CDR3 runs 15 residues. Unmatched junction bases numbered 12, after V lost 6 bases and J lost 8 bases. The CDR3 region has the DNA TGTGCCAGCAGACCAACGTGGACAGGGTTTCATGAGCAGTTCTTC. This translates into CASRPTWTGFHEQFF. Looking up the rest from reference TRBV7-2 and TRBJ2-1 gives the full variable domain: GAGVSQSPSNKVTEKGKDVELRCDPISGHTALYWYRQSLGQGLEFLIYFQGNSAPDKSGLPSDRFSAERTGGSVSTLTIQRTQQEDSAVYLCASRPTWTGFHEQFFGPGTRLTVL.

The chain links TRBV11-2 to TRBJ1-1; D gene unclear. Germline V CDR1 and CDR2: SGHAT, FQNNGV. The length of the CDR3 is 13 residues. Trimming pared 1 base from V and 1 base from J, leaving 4 bases between. The CDR3 sequence: CASSLVGNTEAFF. CDR3 in DNA: TGTGCCAGCAGCTTAGTAGGGAACACTGAAGCTTTCTTT.

This clone is a singleton in its sample. This chain connects TRBV28 to TRBJ2-2, with D hard to call. Germline lookup yields CDR1 MDHEN and CDR2 SYDVKM. Trimming removed 0 bases at V and 6 bases at J, with 8 bases between. The CDR3 has 14 residues. The DNA of the CDR3 is TGTGCCAGCAGTTTATGGTCAGCCCCCGGGGAGCTGTTTTTT. The encoded protein is CASSLWSAPGELFF. Supplemented by reference TRBV28 and TRBJ2-2, the full variable domain reads DVKVTQSSRYLVKRTGEKVFLECVQDMDHENMFWYRQDPGLGLRLIYFSYDVKMKEKGDIPEGYSVSREKKERFSLILESASTNQTSMYLCASSLWSAPGELFFGEGSRLTVL.

The CDR3: CASSVALGGYEQYF. The CDR3 DNA follows: TGTGCCAGCAGCGTAGCTCTAGGGGGGTACGAGCAGTACTTC. This rearrangement joins TRBV9 to TRBJ2-7; D may match TRBD1 or TRBD2 (6 bases each). Germline lookup yields CDR1 SGDLS and CDR2 YYNGEE. V lost 0 bases to trimming and J lost 4 bases, with 11 bases between them. The CDR3 length is 14 residues.

This clone was observed once. The chain uses TRBV3-1 (or the pseudogene TRBV3-2) and TRBJ1-2; D may be TRBD1 (6 bases). The CDR3 spans 14 residues. The germline V gene has CDR1 LGHDT and CDR2 YNNKEL (reference sequence). With 4 bases removed from V and 5 bases from J, the gap between germline ends came to 14 bases. The CDR3 sequence: CASSPRDTRYGYTF. The CDR3 DNA reads TGTGCCAGCAGCCCCCGGGACACCCGATATGGCTACACCTTC.

The chain has TRBV5-5 and TRBJ2-3; TRBD1 or TRBD2 may be the D gene (5 bases each). Germline CDR1 reads SGHKS; CDR2 reads YYEKEE (reference sequence). V was clipped by 0 bases and J by 6 bases, with 20 bases between them. This CDR3 has 17 amino acids. The CDR3 DNA is TGTGCCAGCAGCTTGGCTCCGACCCCTTCCGAGGGGGATACGCAGTATTTT. It translates to CASSLAPTPSEGDTQYF.

V and J are TRBV9 and TRBJ2-2; D is uncertain. This CDR3 has 16 amino acids. Germline-derived CDR1 and CDR2 are SGDLS and YYNGEE. V gave up 0 bases and J gave up 6 bases, with 15 bases separating them. The CDR3 sequence is CASSVDPGRYSGELFF. CDR3 sequence (DNA): TGTGCCAGCAGCGTAGACCCCGGAAGATATTCCGGGGAGCTGTTTTTT.

The V gene is TRBV3-1 (or the pseudogene TRBV3-2), the J gene TRBJ1-6; no clear D. Deletions cut 3 bases from V and 9 bases from J, with 12 bases between. The CDR3 consists of 14 residues. Germline V gene data show CDR1 as LGHDT and CDR2 as YNNKEL (reference sequence). The CDR3 spells CASSHSRDFSPLHF. CDR3 bases: TGTGCCAGCAGCCACAGTAGAGATTTTTCACCCCTCCACTTT.

V is TRBV6-2 or TRBV6-3 and J is TRBJ1-5; a weak D match, TRBD1 (5 bases). This CDR3 region has 14 residues. CDR1 and CDR2 (germline): MNHEY, SVGEGT. The V and J ends lost 0 bases and 11 bases respectively, with 14 bases between them. This CDR3 reads CASSYSNRMGAQHF. CDR3 nucleotide sequence: TGTGCCAGCAGTTACTCGAACAGAATGGGGGCCCAGCATTTT.

The genes are TRBV6-5 and TRBJ1-5; D remains unclear. CDR1 and CDR2 from the germline V gene are MNHEY and SVGAGI. The CDR3 has 13 amino acids. Trimming removed 2 bases at V and 0 bases at J, with 2 bases between. The DNA of the CDR3 is TGTGCCAGCAGTTACAATAGCAATCAGCCCCAGCATTTT. Its protein is CASSYNSNQPQHF.

This clone was detected only once. The J gene is TRBJ2-7, the V gene TRBV4-2; D might be TRBD1 (5 bases). V gave up 0 bases and J gave up 6 bases, with 12 bases separating them. The CDR3 runs 14 residues. Germline CDR1 reads LGHNA; CDR2 reads YNFKEQ. The CDR3 loop is CASSQERQGSEQYF. The CDR3 nucleotides are TGTGCCAGCAGCCAAGAACGGCAGGGTTCCGAGCAGTACTTC.

The J gene is TRBJ2-3, the V gene TRBV4-1; 14 bases align to TRBD2. V lost 0 bases, J lost 5 bases, and 7 bases stayed unmatched. This CDR3 region has 18 residues. CDR1 and CDR2 (germline): MGHRA, YSYEKL. The CDR3 sequence is CASSQDPRTSGGIDTQYF. The DNA of the CDR3 is TGCGCCAGCAGCCAAGATCCTCGGACTAGCGGGGGGATAGATACGCAGTATTTT.

The chain's CDR3 is CASSGHRGSFSYGYTF. The CDR3 bases are TGTGCCAGCAGCGGACACAGGGGGAGTTTTTCCTATGGCTACACCTTC. This rearrangement joins TRBV9 to TRBJ1-2; 8 nucleotides agree with TRBD1. The V and J ends lost 3 bases and 4 bases, in that order; junction bases with no gene match: 11. Germline values: CDR1 SGDLS, CDR2 YYNGEE. The CDR3 contains 16 residues.